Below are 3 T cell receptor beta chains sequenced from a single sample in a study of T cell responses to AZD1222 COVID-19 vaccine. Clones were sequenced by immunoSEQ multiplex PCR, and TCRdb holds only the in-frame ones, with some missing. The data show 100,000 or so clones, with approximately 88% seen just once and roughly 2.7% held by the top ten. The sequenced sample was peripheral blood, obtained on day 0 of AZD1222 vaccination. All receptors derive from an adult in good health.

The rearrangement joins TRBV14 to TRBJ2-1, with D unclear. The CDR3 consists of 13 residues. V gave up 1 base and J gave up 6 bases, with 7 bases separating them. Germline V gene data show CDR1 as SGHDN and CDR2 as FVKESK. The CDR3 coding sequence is TGTGCCAGCAGCCAAGGGCAGCCCAATGAGCAGTTCTTC. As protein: CASSQGQPNEQFF.

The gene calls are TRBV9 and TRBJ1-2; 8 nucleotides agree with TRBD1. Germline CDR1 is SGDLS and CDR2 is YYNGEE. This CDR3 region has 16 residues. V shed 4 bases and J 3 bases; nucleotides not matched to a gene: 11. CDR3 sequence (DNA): TGTGCCAGCAGCTCGGAAACAGGGGGGACCTACTATGGCTACACCTTC. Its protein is CASSSETGGTYYGYTF. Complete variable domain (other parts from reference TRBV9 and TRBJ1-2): DSGVTQTPKHLITATGQRVTLRCSPRSGDLSVYWYQQSLDQGLQFLIQYYNGEERAKGNILERFSAQQFPDLHSELNLSSLELGDSALYFCASSSETGGTYYGYTFGSGTRLTVV.

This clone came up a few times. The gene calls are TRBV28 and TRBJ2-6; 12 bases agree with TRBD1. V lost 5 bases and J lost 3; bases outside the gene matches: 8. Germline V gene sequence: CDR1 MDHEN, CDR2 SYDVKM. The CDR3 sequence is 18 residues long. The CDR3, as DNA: TGTGCCAGCAGTCCCGAGGGACAGGGGGCTTATGGGGCCAACGTCCTGACTTTC. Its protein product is CASSPEGQGAYGANVLTF. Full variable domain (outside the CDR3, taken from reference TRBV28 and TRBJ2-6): DVKVTQSSRYLVKRTGEKVFLECVQDMDHENMFWYRQDPGLGLRLIYFSYDVKMKEKGDIPEGYSVSREKKERFSLILESASTNQTSMYLCASSPEGQGAYGANVLTFGAGSRLTVL.